This T cell receptor beta chain was identified in a study of identical twins. Each CDR3 protein gets one entry after TCRdb re-called the 5' RACE reads with MiXCR. The table includes some 710,000 distinct CDR3 sequences, 5.5% to 7.5% detected once. This clonotype was counted ten times or more. V lost 4 bases to trimming and J lost 0 bases, with 11 bases between them. Germline-derived CDR1 and CDR2 are SGHRS and YFSETQ. The CDR3 spans 15 residues. The clonotype originates from a man aged 18 to 29 in good health. The gene calls are TRBV5-1 and TRBJ2-1; D unresolved. Sequences were obtained from naive T cells sorted from blood. This CDR3 is CASSQSRSSYNEQFF. The CDR3 DNA is TGCGCCAGCAGCCAAAGCCGGAGCTCCTACAATGAGCAGTTCTTC.